Detailed here is one T cell receptor beta chain. Its binding antigen is unknown. No qualities accompany the bases; no much larger clone lies one base away. This sample is drawn from a study of OX40 agonist ivuxolimab in advanced cancers. Looking at the study overall: Ivuxolimab was a fully human IgG2 agonistic monoclonal antibody targeting the costimulatory receptor OX40 (CD134). Intravenous ivuxolimab was administered to patients every 2 weeks at six dose levels: 0.01, 0.1, 0.3, 1.5, 3 and 10 mg/kg. Among the 50 to 55 dose-escalation patients, some 19 had hepatocellular carcinoma, 15 or so melanoma, 9 renal cell carcinoma and 9 head and neck cancer. In the dose-escalation cohort, 82.7% of patients were male, and the mean age was approximately 55 years, with a range of roughly 20 to 80. Prior anti-PD-1, anti-PD-L1 or anti-CTLA-4 therapy was permitted, and approximately 42% of dose-escalation patients had received checkpoint inhibitors. Partial responses were achieved by three dose-escalation patients, of whom one had hepatocellular carcinoma and two had cutaneous melanoma. Peripheral TCRbeta sequencing aimed to test whether ivuxolimab altered TCR sequence diversity and caused clonal T-cell expansion. The paper covers the monotherapy dose-escalation part of the phase I ivuxolimab trial, which included N = 52 patients.

What the study reported, not specific to this receptor: Partial responders in the 0.1-3.0 mg/kg groups had among the lowest normalized peripheral clonal expansion, especially among CD8+ T cells. Clonal expansion of both CD4+ and CD8+ blood T cells was observed from baseline to week 6 at doses 0.1 to 3.0 mg/kg. After ivuxolimab, CD8+ T cells had more expanded clones than CD4+ T cells on average. Low levels of normalized T-cell clonal expansion were also shown by some nonresponding patients. The antigen specificity of the clonally expanded peripheral T cells was not determined.

Genomic DNA was extracted from sorted cells for sequencing of the TCRbeta CDR3 region. TCRbeta CDR3 regions were sequenced using the immunoSEQ Assay. TCRdb limited this immuneACCESS table to in-frame rearrangements with V and J called. A share of clones is missing; checked studies link under half to unresolved V genes, and the rest is unexplained. Recorded for this sample are 13,000 or so clones; 76% of them occurred a single time. The biggest ten clones account for approximately 16% of the sample. Patients with a history of autoimmune disease or receiving systemic immunosuppression were excluded from the trial. Peripheral blood for TCR sequencing was drawn from every dose cohort at baseline, at cycle 4 day 1 and at cycle 7 day 1. The samples were taken from a phase I, first-in-human, multicenter, open-label dose-escalation trial of ivuxolimab. The trial enrolled adults with locally advanced or metastatic head and neck squamous cell, hepatocellular, melanoma or renal cell carcinoma. CD4+ and CD8+ T cells were sorted separately from peripheral blood before TCR sequencing.

From a lookup of the germline V gene, CDR1 and CDR2 are SGHTA and FQGNSA. Trimming leaves V shorter by 5 bases and J shorter by 1 base, with the junction holding 6 bases beyond the gene matches. Including cysteine and phenylalanine, the CDR3 has 16 amino acids. The kept DNA is CDR3 alone, 48 bases in frame from the first base. The chain joins TRBV7-2 to TRBJ2-3, and 10 bases in between align with TRBD2. The source of this sequence is an adult with an advanced solid tumor such as melanoma, head and neck, liver or kidney cancer. Material: CD4+ or CD8+ T cells sorted from blood, obtained in a trial of the OX40 agonist ivuxolimab. The DNA sequence is as follows: TGTGCCAGCAGCCCGGACCTAGCGGGAGGCACAGATACGCAGTATTTT. The resulting protein is CASSPDLAGGTDTQYF.